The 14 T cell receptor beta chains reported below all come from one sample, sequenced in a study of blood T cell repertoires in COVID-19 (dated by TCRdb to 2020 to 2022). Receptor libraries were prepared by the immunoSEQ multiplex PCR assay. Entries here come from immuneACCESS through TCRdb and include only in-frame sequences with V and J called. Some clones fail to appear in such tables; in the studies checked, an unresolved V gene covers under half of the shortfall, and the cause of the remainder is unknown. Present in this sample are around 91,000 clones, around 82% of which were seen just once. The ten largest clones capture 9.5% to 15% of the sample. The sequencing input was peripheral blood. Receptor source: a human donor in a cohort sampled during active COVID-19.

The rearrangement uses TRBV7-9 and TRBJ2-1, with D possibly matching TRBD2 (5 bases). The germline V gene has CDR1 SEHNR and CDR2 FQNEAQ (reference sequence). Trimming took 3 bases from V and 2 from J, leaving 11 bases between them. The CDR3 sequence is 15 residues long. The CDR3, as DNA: TGTGCCAGCAGCTTCGGTAGCGCGGCCTACAATGAGCAGTTCTTC. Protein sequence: CASSFGSAAYNEQFF. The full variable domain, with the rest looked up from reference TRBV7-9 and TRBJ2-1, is DTGVSQNPRHKITKRGQNVTFRCDPISEHNRLYWYRQTLGQGPEFLTYFQNEAQLEKSRLLSDRFSAERPKGSFSTLEIQRTEQGDSAMYLCASSFGSAAYNEQFFGPGTRLTVL.

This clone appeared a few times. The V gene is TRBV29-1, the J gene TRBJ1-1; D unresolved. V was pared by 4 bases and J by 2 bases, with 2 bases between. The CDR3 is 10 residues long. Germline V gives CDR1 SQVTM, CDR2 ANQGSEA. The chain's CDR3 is CSVANTEAFF. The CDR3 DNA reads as TGCAGCGTTGCAAACACTGAAGCTTTCTTT.

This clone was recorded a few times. CDR3 DNA: TGTGCCACCCGGCCGATGGAGGTGGGGTCCTACGAGCAGTACTTC. Encoded protein: CATRPMEVGSYEQYF. This rearrangement joins TRBV27 to TRBJ2-7, with D possibly TRBD2 on 5 matching bases. Germline CDR1 and CDR2: MNHEY and SMNVEV (reference sequence). This CDR3 is 15 amino acids long. The ends were cut back, 10 bases at V and 1 base at J, with 20 bases in the middle.

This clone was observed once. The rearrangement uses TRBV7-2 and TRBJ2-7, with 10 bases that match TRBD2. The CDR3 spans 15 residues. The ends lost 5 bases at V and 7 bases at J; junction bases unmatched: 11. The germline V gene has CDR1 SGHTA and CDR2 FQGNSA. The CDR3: CASSQRGGREGEQYF. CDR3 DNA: TGTGCCAGCAGCCAGCGGGGGGGCCGAGAGGGAGAGCAGTACTTC. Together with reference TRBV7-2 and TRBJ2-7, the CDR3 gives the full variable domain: GAGVSQSPSNKVTEKGKDVELRCDPISGHTALYWYRQSLGQGLEFLIYFQGNSAPDKSGLPSDRFSAERTGGSVSTLTIQRTQQEDSAVYLCASSQRGGREGEQYFGPGTRLTVT.

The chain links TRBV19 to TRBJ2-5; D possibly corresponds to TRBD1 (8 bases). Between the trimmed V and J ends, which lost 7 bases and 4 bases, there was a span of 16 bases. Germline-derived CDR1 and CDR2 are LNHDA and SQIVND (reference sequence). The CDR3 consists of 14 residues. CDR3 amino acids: CASTPTGEGETQYF. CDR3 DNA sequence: TGTGCCAGTACCCCGACAGGGGAGGGAGAGACCCAGTACTTC.

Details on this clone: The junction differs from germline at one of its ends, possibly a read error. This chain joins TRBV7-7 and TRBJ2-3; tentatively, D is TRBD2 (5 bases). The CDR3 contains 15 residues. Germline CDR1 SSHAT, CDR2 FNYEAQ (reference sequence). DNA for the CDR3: TGTGCTAGCAGCTTAGCGCTATCTAGCACAGATACGCAGTATTTT. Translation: CASSLALSSTDTQYF.

The CDR3 bases are TGTGCCAGCAGCTGGGCCACCACCGGGGAGCTGTTTTTT. This sequence encodes CASSWATTGELFF. The chain joins TRBV5-6 to TRBJ2-2; D ambiguous. The CDR3 covers 13 residues. V lost 3 bases and J lost 4, with 7 bases in between. Germline V gives CDR1 SGHDT, CDR2 YYEEEE.

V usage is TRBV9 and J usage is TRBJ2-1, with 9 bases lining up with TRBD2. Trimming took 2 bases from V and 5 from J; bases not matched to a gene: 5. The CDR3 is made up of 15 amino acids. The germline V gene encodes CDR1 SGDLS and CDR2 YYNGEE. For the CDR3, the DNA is TGTGCCAGCAGCGTGGCGGGAGGGATAAACAATGAGCAGTTCTTC. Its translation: CASSVAGGINNEQFF.

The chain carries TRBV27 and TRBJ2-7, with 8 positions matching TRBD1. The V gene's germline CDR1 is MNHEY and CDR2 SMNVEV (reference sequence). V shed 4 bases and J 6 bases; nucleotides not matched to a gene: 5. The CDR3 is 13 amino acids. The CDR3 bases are TGTGCCAGCAGTTCTCGGACAGGGACCGAGCAGTACTTC. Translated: CASSSRTGTEQYF.

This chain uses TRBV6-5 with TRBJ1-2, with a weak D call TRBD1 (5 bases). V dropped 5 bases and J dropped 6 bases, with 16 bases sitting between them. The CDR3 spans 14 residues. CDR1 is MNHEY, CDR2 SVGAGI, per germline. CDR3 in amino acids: CASSLDSVTDGYTF. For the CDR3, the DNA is TGTGCCAGCAGTCTCGACAGCGTTACCGATGGCTACACCTTC.

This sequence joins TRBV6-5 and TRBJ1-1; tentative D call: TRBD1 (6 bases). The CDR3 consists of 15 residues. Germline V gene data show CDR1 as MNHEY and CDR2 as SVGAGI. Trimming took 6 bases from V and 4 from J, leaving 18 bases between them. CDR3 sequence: CASSPRTVGGTEAFF. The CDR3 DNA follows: TGTGCCAGCAGCCCGAGAACGGTAGGGGGCACTGAAGCTTTCTTT.

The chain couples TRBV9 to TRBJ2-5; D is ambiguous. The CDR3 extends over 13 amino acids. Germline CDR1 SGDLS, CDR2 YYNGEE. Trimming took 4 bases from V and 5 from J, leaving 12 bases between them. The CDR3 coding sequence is TGTGCCAGCAGCTTCAGAGAGAGGGAGACCCAGTACTTC. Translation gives CASSFRERETQYF.

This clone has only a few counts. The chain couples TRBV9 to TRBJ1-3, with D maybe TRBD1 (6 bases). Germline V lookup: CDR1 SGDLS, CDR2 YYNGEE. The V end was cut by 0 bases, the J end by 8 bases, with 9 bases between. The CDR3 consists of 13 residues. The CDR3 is CASSVGEGDTIYF. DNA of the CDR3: TGTGCCAGCAGCGTAGGTGAGGGGGACACCATATATTTT.

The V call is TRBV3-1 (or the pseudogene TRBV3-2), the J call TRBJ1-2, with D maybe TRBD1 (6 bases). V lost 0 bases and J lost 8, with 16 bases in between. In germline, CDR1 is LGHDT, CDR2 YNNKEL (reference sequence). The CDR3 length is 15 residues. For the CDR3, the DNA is TGTGCCAGCAGCCAAGAAGGGCGCAGGGGCAACGGCTACACCTTC. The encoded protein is CASSQEGRRGNGYTF.